The 2 T cell receptor beta chains below all came from one sample that was sequenced in a study of T cell responses to AZD1222 COVID-19 vaccine. The protocol was immunoSEQ multiplex PCR, while the TCRdb copy is restricted to in-frame clones and leaves out a portion. The sample has about 110,000 clones, about 90% seen once. Sequences were derived from peripheral blood, sampled 28 days after the second AZD1222 dose. The receptor set was obtained from an adult who received the AZD1222 COVID-19 vaccine.

The rearrangement joins TRBV10-3 to TRBJ2-1; D could derive from TRBD1 or TRBD2 (5 bases each). V was shortened by 5 bases and J by 10 bases, with 21 bases between the two germline ends. This CDR3 is 15 amino acids long. CDR1 is ENHRY, CDR2 SYGVKD, per germline. For the CDR3, the DNA is TGTGCCATCAGTCAGACCGGGACGGCATCGGGGGAGCAGTTCTTC. It is translated as CAISQTGTASGEQFF.

This chain links TRBV7-9 with TRBJ1-2; TRBD1 aligns across 7 bases. CDR1 SEHNR and CDR2 FQNEAQ come from the germline V gene (reference sequence). V lost 5 bases, J lost 3 bases, and 3 bases stayed unmatched. This CDR3 spans 13 amino acids. DNA for the CDR3: TGTGCCAGCAGCCATACAGGGGACTATGGCTACACCTTC. Protein: CASSHTGDYGYTF.